Listed below are T cell receptor beta chains from one sample, sequenced in a study of cytomegalovirus exposure and HLA in healthy donors. The assay was immunoSEQ multiplex PCR, and TCRdb's table has in-frame clones only and misses some. The table has approximately 100,000 clones, roughly 70% seen once; the top ten hold 1.8%. What was sequenced was PBMCs. The receptors shown here come from a male donor in good health and CMV-seronegative. The CDR3 runs from the conserved cysteine through the conserved F or W. The D gene is left open where the match is weak. Not every row has a clone size; where given, it reads once, few, many or a size class.

>TRBD2|TRBJ2-5|TRBV27|NA
CATRLAGGGTQYF
TGTGCCACCCGACTAGCGGGAGGGGGGACCCAGTACTTC
>NA|TRBJ2-5|TRBV14|NA
CASSQGSIVETQYF
TGTGCCAGCAGCCAAGGAAGCATTGTTGAGACCCAGTACTTC
>TRBD2|TRBJ2-7|TRBV7-8|NA
CASSSRGDPWGQYF
TGTGCCAGCAGCTCCCGGGGGGATCCTTGGGGGCAGTACTTC
>NA|TRBJ2-2|TRBV5-1|NA
CASSPSGARNTGELFF
TGCGCCAGCAGCCCTTCAGGGGCGCGGAACACCGGGGAGCTGTTTTTT
>NA|TRBJ2-7|TRBV5-6|NA
CASIHPTGNNEQYF
TGTGCCAGCATCCACCCGACAGGAAACAACGAGCAGTACTTC
>NA|TRBJ1-2|TRBV6-6|NA
CASIGGLGGYTF
TGTGCCAGCATCGGGGGGCTTGGTGGCTACACCTTC
>NA|TRBJ1-5|TRBV7-6|few
CASSLSGSRNQPQHF
TGTGCCAGCAGCTTAAGCGGCAGTAGGAATCAGCCCCAGCATTTT
>TRBD2|TRBJ2-3|TRBV10-3|NA
CAISEPGKFSGDTQYF
TGTGCCATCAGTGAGCCGGGGAAATTTAGCGGGGATACGCAGTATTTT
>NA|TRBJ2-7|TRBV4-3|NA
CASSQRQGGPYEQYF
TGCGCCAGCAGCCAACGGCAGGGGGGACCCTACGAGCAGTACTTC
>NA|TRBJ1-2|TRBV27|once
CASSPFSGFGYTF
TGTGCCAGCAGTCCCTTTTCGGGGTTCGGCTACACCTTC
>TRBD1|TRBJ1-1|TRBV7-2|few
CASSSNRGNTEAFF
TGTGCCAGCAGCTCCAACAGGGGAAACACTGAAGCTTTCTTT
>TRBD1|TRBJ1-2|TRBV6-1|NA
CASSDTGTGYYGYTF
TGTGCCAGCAGTGACACCGGGACAGGGTACTATGGCTACACCTTC
>TRBD1|TRBJ1-6|TRBV28|once
CASSYPGTGPDSPLHF
TGTGCCAGCAGTTACCCCGGGACAGGGCCTGATTCACCCCTCCACTTT
>NA|TRBJ2-1|TRBV7-8|NA
CASSPSGTEGYNEQFF
TGTGCCAGCAGCCCATCCGGGACGGAGGGATACAATGAGCAGTTCTTC
>NA|TRBJ2-7|TRBV6-5|NA
CASSIPVISYEQYF
TGTGCCAGCAGTATCCCCGTAATCTCCTACGAGCAGTACTTC
>NA|TRBJ1-5|TRBV19|NA
CASRNIVDNQPQHF
TGTGCCAGCCGTAACATTGTCGACAATCAGCCCCAGCATTTT
>NA|TRBJ1-3|TRBV5-1|NA
CASSPDSIRRNTIYF
TGCGCCAGCAGTCCGGACAGCATAAGGAGAAACACCATATATTTT
>NA|TRBJ1-4|TRBV2|NA
CASSEDVGHGEKLFF
TGTGCCAGCAGTGAAGACGTGGGACATGGTGAAAAACTGTTTTTT
>NA|TRBJ2-2|TRBV30|NA
CAWRQQYTGELFF
TGTGCCTGGAGGCAACAATACACCGGGGAGCTGTTTTTT
>NA|TRBJ2-7|TRBV19|once
CASSLQGYEQYF
TGTGCCAGTAGTCTACAGGGATACGAGCAGTACTTC
>NA|TRBJ1-1|TRBV19|NA
CASSIDEDSEAFF
TGTGCCAGTAGTATAGATGAGGATAGTGAAGCTTTCTTT
>NA|TRBJ1-1|TRBV30|once
CAWRQGPTEAFF
TGTGCCTGGAGACAGGGTCCCACTGAAGCTTTCTTT
>NA|TRBJ1-2|TRBV5-6|NA
CASSLVEGPNYGYTF
TGTGCCAGCAGCCTGGTGGAGGGGCCTAACTATGGCTACACCTTC
>TRBD1|TRBJ2-7|TRBV14|once
CASSQAGTGGEQYF
TGTGCCAGCAGCCAAGCAGGGACAGGGGGCGAGCAGTACTTC
>NA|TRBJ1-5|TRBV6-1|NA
CASSEYRNNQPQHF
TGTGCCAGCAGTGAATACAGGAACAATCAGCCCCAGCATTTT
>TRBD1|TRBJ1-2|TRBV4-3|NA
CASSQDLVPGQGNYGYTF
TGCGCCAGCAGCCAAGATCTGGTCCCGGGACAGGGGAACTATGGCTACACCTTC
>NA|TRBJ2-4|TRBV28|NA
CASSLAENIQYF
TGTGCCAGCAGTTTGGCAGAAAACATTCAGTACTTC
>NA|TRBJ2-3|TRBV28|NA
CASRSGTSTDTQYF
TGTGCCAGCAGATCCGGGACTAGCACAGATACGCAGTATTTT
>NA|TRBJ2-2|TRBV5-1|NA
CASSYGGTGELFF
TGCGCCAGCAGCTACGGGGGAACCGGGGAGCTGTTTTTT
>NA|TRBJ2-7|TRBV5-6|NA
CASSPGWQGRPYEQYF
TGTGCCAGCAGCCCGGGTTGGCAGGGGCGGCCCTACGAGCAGTACTTC
>NA|TRBJ2-7|TRBV5-1|NA
CASRSTDSYEQYF
TGCGCCAGCAGAAGTACAGATTCCTACGAGCAGTACTTC
>NA|TRBJ2-1|TRBV10-3|NA
CAIKSDTLSDEQFF
TGTGCCATCAAGTCGGACACCTTGAGCGATGAGCAGTTCTTC
>NA|TRBJ2-5|TRBV9|NA
CASSSRTLQETQYF
TGTGCCAGCAGCTCTCGGACACTACAAGAGACCCAGTACTTC
>NA|TRBJ1-2|TRBV19|NA
CASSIRQANYGYTF
TGTGCCAGTAGTATACGCCAGGCTAACTATGGCTACACCTTC
>NA|TRBJ2-6|TRBV19|NA
CASSMTGTKLPGANVLTF
TGTGCCAGTAGTATGACCGGGACAAAGCTCCCTGGGGCCAACGTCCTGACTTTC
>NA|TRBJ1-5|TRBV28|NA
CASMRALSNQPQHF
TGTGCCAGCATGCGGGCACTTAGCAATCAGCCCCAGCATTTT
>TRBD2|TRBJ2-2|TRBV11-3|NA
CASRGTSGHRELFF
TGTGCCAGCAGGGGGACTAGCGGGCACCGGGAGCTGTTTTTT
>TRBD1|TRBJ1-2|TRBV5-1|NA
CASSVGQGLSGYTF
TGCGCCAGCAGCGTCGGACAGGGCCTCAGTGGCTACACCTTC
>NA|TRBJ2-3|TRBV20-1|NA
CSAERNTQYF
TGCAGTGCTGAGCGAAATACGCAGTATTTT
>NA|TRBJ2-7|TRBV5-4|NA
CASSHQRPGEQYF
TGTGCCAGCAGCCACCAACGACCGGGCGAGCAGTACTTC
>TRBD1|TRBJ2-7|TRBV5-1|NA
CASSLAGPGQGGEQYF
TGCGCCAGCAGCTTGGCGGGCCCGGGACAGGGAGGCGAGCAGTACTTC
>NA|TRBJ2-3|TRBV4-2|few
CASSQEASPRTDTQYF
TGTGCCAGCAGCCAAGAGGCTTCCCCCCGCACAGATACGCAGTATTTT
>NA|TRBJ2-5|TRBV6-5|few
CASSYFKDSRETQYF
TGTGCCAGCAGTTATTTTAAGGACAGCCGAGAGACCCAGTACTTC
>NA|TRBJ1-1|TRBV9|few
CASSVGTATNTEAFF
TGTGCCAGCAGCGTAGGGACAGCGACGAACACTGAAGCTTTCTTT
>TRBD1|TRBJ2-5|TRBV2|NA
CASSFRQGPQETQYF
TGTGCCAGCAGTTTTCGACAGGGCCCCCAAGAGACCCAGTACTTC
>NA|TRBJ2-5|TRBV7-2|NA
CASSLSSSQETQYF
TGTGCCAGCAGCTTGAGTAGCAGCCAAGAGACCCAGTACTTC
>TRBD1|TRBJ2-1|TRBV5-4|NA
CASSLPGGLDNEQFF
TGTGCCAGCAGCTTGCCAGGGGGCTTGGACAATGAGCAGTTCTTC
>NA|TRBJ1-5|TRBV11-1|NA
CASSTSGSQPQHF
TGTGCCAGCAGCACCTCAGGGTCCCAGCCCCAGCATTTT
>NA|TRBJ2-4|TRBV30|few
CAWSVGGAKNIQYF
TGTGCCTGGAGTGTAGGAGGGGCCAAAAACATTCAGTACTTC